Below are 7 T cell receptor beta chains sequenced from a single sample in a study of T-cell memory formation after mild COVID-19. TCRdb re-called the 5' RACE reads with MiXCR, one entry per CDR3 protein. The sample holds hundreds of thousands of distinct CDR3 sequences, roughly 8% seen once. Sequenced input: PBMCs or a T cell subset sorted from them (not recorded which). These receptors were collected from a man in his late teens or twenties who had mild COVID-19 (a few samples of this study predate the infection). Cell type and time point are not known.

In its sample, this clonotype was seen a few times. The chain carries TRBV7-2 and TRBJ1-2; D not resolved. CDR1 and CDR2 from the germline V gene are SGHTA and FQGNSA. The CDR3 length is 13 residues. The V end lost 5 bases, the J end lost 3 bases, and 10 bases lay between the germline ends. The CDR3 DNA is TGTGCCAGCAGCCTAAATCGAGACTATGGCTACACCTTC. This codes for CASSLNRDYGYTF.

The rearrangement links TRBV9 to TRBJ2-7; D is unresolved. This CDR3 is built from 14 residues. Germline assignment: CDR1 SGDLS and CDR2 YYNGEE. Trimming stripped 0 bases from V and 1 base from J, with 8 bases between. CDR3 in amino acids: CASSVDPISYEQYF. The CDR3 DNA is TGTGCCAGCAGCGTAGATCCAATTTCCTACGAGCAGTACTTC. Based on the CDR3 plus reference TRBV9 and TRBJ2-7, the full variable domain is DSGVTQTPKHLITATGQRVTLRCSPRSGDLSVYWYQQSLDQGLQFLIQYYNGEERAKGNILERFSAQQFPDLHSELNLSSLELGDSALYFCASSVDPISYEQYFGPGTRLTVT.

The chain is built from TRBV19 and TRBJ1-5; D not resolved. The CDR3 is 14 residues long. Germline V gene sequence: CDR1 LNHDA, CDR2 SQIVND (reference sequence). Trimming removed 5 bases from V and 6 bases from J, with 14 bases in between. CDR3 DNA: TGTGCCAGTAGTCTGACGTGGGTAGGTCAGCCCCAGCATTTT. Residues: CASSLTWVGQPQHF. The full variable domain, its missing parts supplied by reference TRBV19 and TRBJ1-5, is DGGITQSPKYLFRKEGQNVTLSCEQNLNHDAMYWYRQDPGQGLRLIYYSQIVNDFQKGDIAEGYSVSREKKESFPLTVTSAQKNPTAFYLCASSLTWVGQPQHFGDGTRLSIL.

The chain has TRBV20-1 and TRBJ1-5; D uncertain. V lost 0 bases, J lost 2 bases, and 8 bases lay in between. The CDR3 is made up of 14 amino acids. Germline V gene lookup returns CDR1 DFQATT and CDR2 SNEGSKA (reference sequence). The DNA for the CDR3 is TGCAGTGCTAGAGAAGTCATGGGCAATCAGCCCCAGCATTTT. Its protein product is CSAREVMGNQPQHF.

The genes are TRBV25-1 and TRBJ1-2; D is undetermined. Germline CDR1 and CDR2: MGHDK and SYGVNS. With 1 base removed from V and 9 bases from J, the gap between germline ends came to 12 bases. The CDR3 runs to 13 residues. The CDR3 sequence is CASSESGLPSYTF. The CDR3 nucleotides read TGTGCCAGCAGTGAATCAGGACTCCCAAGCTACACCTTC.

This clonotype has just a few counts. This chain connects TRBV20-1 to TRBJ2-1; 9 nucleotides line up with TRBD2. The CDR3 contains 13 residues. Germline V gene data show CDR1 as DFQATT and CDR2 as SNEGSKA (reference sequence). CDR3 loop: CSLLAGPYNEQFF. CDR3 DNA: TGCAGCCTTCTAGCGGGACCCTACAATGAGCAGTTCTTC.

The CDR3 DNA reads as TGCGCCAGCAGCCAAGACTCTCGACAGGGGAACACCGGGGAGCTGTTTTTT. It is translated as CASSQDSRQGNTGELFF. The chain carries TRBV4-1 and TRBJ2-2, with 7 bases lining up with TRBD1. The CDR3 is 17 residues long. Trimming at V came to 0 bases and at J to 1 base, leaving 5 bases not matched to a gene. Germline-derived CDR1 and CDR2 are MGHRA and YSYEKL.